This TCR beta chain was recovered during a study of cytomegalovirus exposure and HLA in healthy donors. The PCR contained 60 Vbeta and 13 Jbeta primers. Profiling relied on immunoSEQ multiplex PCR, and the TCRdb table lists in-frame clones only, not all of them. Counted here are 150,000 to 200,000 clones, 75% to 90% occurring once; the ten biggest clones make up approximately 1.8%. Study-wide results and limits: Further analysis was carried out later, and it showed several of the most significant clusters appearing linked to common viral pathogens.

Comment on this clone: Its antigen is unidentified.

The CDR3 sequence is 14 residues long. Trimming took 6 bases from V and 1 from J, leaving 11 bases between them. In germline, CDR1 is MNHNS, CDR2 SASEGT. What was sequenced was PBMCs. The chain links TRBV6-1 to TRBJ2-3; a weak D match, TRBD1 (5 bases). The origin of this receptor is a human donor in good health. The chain's CDR3 is CASRYRWGTDTQYF. CDR3 bases: TGTGCCAGCAGATACAGGTGGGGCACAGATACGCAGTATTTT.